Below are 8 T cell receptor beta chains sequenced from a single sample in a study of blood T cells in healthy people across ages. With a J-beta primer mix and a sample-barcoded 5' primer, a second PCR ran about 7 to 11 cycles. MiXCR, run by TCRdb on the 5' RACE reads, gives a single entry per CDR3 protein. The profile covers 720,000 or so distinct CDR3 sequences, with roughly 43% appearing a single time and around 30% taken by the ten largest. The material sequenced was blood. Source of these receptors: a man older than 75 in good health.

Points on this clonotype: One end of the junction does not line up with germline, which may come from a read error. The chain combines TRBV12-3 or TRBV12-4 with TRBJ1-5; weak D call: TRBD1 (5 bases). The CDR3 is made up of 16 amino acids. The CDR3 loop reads CASSLGGRDGNQPQHF. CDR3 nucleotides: TGCGCCAGCAGTTTAGGTGGCAGGGACGGCAATCAGCCCCAGCATTTT.

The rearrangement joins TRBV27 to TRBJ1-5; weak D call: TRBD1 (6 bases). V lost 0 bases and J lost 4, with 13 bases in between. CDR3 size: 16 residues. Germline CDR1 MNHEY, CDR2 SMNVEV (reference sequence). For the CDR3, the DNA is TGTGCCAGCAGTTTATCGGCGGGGGCGGCAAATCAGCCCCAGCATTTT. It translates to CASSLSAGAANQPQHF.

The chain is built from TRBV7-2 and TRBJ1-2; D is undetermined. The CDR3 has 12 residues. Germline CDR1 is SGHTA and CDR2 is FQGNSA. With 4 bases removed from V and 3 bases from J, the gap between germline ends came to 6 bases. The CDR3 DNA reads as TGTGCCAGCAGCTCGACGGACTATGGCTACACCTTC. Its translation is CASSSTDYGYTF.

The CDR3 DNA reads TGCAGTGCTAAGACCGGGATTCCGGGGGAGACCCAGTACTTC. It translates to CSAKTGIPGETQYF. This chain joins TRBV20-1 and TRBJ2-5; D may be TRBD2 (5 bases). The length of the CDR3 is 14 residues. CDR1 is DFQATT, CDR2 SNEGSKA, per germline (reference sequence). Trimming removed 4 bases from V and 5 bases from J, with 17 bases in between.

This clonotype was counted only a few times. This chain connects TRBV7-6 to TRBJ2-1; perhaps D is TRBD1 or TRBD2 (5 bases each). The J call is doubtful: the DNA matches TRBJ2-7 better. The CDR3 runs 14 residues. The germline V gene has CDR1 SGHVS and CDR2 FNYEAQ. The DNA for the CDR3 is TGTGCCAGCAGCGCAAGACCGGGACCCTACGAGCAGTACTTC. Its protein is CASSARPGPYEQYF.

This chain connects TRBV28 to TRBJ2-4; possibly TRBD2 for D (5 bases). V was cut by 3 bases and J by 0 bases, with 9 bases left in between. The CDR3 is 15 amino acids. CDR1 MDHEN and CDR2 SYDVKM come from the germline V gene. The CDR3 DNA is TGTGCCAGCAGTTTCAGACTACTAGCCAAAAACATTCAGTACTTC. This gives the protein CASSFRLLAKNIQYF.

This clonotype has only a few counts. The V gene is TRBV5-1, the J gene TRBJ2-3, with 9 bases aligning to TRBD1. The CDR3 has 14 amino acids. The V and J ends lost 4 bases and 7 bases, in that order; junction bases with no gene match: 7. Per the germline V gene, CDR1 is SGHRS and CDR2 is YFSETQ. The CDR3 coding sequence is TGCGCCAGCAGCCCGGGACAGGGCCGCTATACGCAGTATTTT. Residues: CASSPGQGRYTQYF.

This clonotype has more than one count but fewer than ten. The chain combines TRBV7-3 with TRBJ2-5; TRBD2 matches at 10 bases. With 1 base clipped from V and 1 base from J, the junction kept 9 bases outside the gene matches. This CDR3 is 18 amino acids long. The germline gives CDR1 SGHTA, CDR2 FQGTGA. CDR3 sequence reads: CASSLRGLASGSQETQYF. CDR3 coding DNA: TGTGCCAGCAGCTTAAGAGGGTTGGCTAGCGGGAGCCAAGAGACCCAGTACTTC.